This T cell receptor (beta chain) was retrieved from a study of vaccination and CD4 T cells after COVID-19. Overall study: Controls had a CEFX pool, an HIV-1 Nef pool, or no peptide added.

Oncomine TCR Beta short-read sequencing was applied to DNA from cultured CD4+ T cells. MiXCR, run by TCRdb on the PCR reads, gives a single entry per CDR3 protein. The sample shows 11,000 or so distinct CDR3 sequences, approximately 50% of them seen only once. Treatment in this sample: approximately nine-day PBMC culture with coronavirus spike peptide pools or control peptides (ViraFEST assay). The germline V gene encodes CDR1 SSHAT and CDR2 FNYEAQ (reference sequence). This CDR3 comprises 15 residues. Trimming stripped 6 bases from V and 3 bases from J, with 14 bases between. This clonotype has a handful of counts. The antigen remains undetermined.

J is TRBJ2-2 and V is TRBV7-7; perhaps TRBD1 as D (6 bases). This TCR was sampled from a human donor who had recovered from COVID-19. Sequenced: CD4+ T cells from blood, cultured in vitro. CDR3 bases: TGTGCCAGCAGTAAGAAAACAGGGTACACCGGGGAGCTGTTTTTT. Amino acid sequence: CASSKKTGYTGELFF.